The 32 T cell receptor beta chains reported below all come from one sample, sequenced in a study of shared clonotypes between healthy human individuals. Clones were sequenced by immunoSEQ multiplex PCR, and TCRdb holds only the in-frame ones, with some missing. The sample holds about 980,000 clones; approximately 80% are singletons and the top ten take approximately 1.5%. Material: memory CD4+ T cells sorted from blood. This sample's subset: CD45RA-negative fraction. The receptor source for this set is a young man in good health.

The CDR3 loop is CASSILSSGSPDTQYF. CDR3 nucleotides: TGTGCCAGTAGTATTCTGAGCAGCGGTTCTCCAGATACGCAGTATTTT. The chain links TRBV19 to TRBJ2-3, with D tentatively TRBD2 (5 bases). Germline CDR1 reads LNHDA; CDR2 reads SQIVND (reference sequence). This CDR3 region has 16 residues. Trimming pared 3 bases from V and 4 bases from J, leaving 17 bases between.

V and J are TRBV19 and TRBJ2-3; a weak D match, TRBD1 (5 bases). V shed 5 bases and J shed 3 bases, with 12 bases lying between them. Looked up from germline, CDR1 is LNHDA and CDR2 is SQIVND (reference sequence). The CDR3 has 14 amino acids. The CDR3 DNA follows: TGTGCCAGTAGTGGTCGGACAAGTACAGATACGCAGTATTTT. It specifies CASSGRTSTDTQYF.

V gene TRBV30 combines with J gene TRBJ2-1; D not certain. Deletions cut 2 bases from V and 5 bases from J, with 7 bases between. The CDR3 runs 12 residues. The germline V gene encodes CDR1 GTSNPN and CDR2 SVGIG (reference sequence). CDR3 bases: TGTGCCTGGAGTACGTCGAACAATGAGCAGTTCTTC. It yields the protein CAWSTSNNEQFF.

The chain recombines TRBV7-2 with TRBJ2-7; D is possibly TRBD2 (5 bases). CDR3 length equals 12 residues. The germline V and J ends were trimmed by 6 bases and 7 bases, with 13 bases remaining between them. Per the germline V gene, CDR1 is SGHTA and CDR2 is FQGNSA. The DNA for the CDR3 is TGTGCCAGCAGGGTCCTAGCCGGGGAGCAGTACTTC. This translates into CASRVLAGEQYF.

The V gene is TRBV4-1, the J gene TRBJ1-1; D not certain. V lost 4 bases and J 1 base, leaving 7 bases between the germline ends. There are 13 residues in the CDR3. Germline lookup yields CDR1 MGHRA and CDR2 YSYEKL. The CDR3 region has the DNA TGCGCCAGCAGCCTGTCCCGGAACACTGAAGCTTTCTTT. The encoded protein is CASSLSRNTEAFF.

The J gene is TRBJ2-7, the V gene TRBV10-2, with D tentatively TRBD1 (5 bases). CDR3 length equals 12 residues. V was cut by 8 bases and J by 3 bases, with 11 bases left in between. CDR1 WSHSY and CDR2 SAAADI come from the germline V gene. The CDR3 region has the DNA TGCGCCAGCCTCAGGGAAAACTACGAGCAGTACTTC. It specifies CASLRENYEQYF.

This clone came up a few times. The CDR3 region is CASRSFGTGNTEAFF. The CDR3 DNA reads TGTGCCAGCAGATCCTTCGGGACAGGGAACACTGAAGCTTTCTTT. The chain couples TRBV6-5 to TRBJ1-1; TRBD1 matches 8 bases. Per germline, CDR1 MNHEY and CDR2 SVGAGI. The CDR3 is 15 amino acids. The trim removed 6 bases at V and 1 base at J, leaving 7 bases unmatched.

Notes on this clone: Germline and junction disagree at one end, which may indicate a read error. This chain connects TRBV2 to TRBJ2-7; tentative D call: TRBD2 (7 bases). Germline loops: CDR1 SNHLY, CDR2 FYNNEI. The CDR3 contains 13 residues. The CDR3 protein is CASSHLSKGGLSF. The CDR3 nucleotides read TGTGCCAGCAGCCACCTTTCGAAGGGGGGGCTCTCGTTC. The entire variable domain, with the rest obtained from reference TRBV2 and TRBJ2-7, is as follows: EPEVTQTPSHQVTQMGQEVILRCVPISNHLYFYWYRQILGQKVEFLVSFYNNEISEKSEIFDDQFSVERPDGSNFTLKIRSTKLEDSAMYFCASSHLSKGGLSFGPGTRLTVT.

The rearrangement uses TRBV7-8 and TRBJ1-2, with TRBD1 matching 8 bases. CDR1 is SGHVS and CDR2 is FQNEAQ in the germline V gene. The CDR3 is 14 amino acids. Trimming took 2 bases from V and 4 from J; bases not matched to a gene: 3. The CDR3 coding sequence is TGTGCCAGCAGCTTAAGACAGGGGTCCTATGGCTACACCTTC. Its protein product is CASSLRQGSYGYTF.

This sequence joins TRBV9 and TRBJ1-6; a possible D gene is TRBD1 (6 bases). Trimming cost V 4 bases and J 4 bases, with 15 bases left between them. Per the germline V gene, CDR1 is SGDLS and CDR2 is YYNGEE. This CDR3 is 16 amino acids long. Here the CDR3 DNA reads TGTGCCAGCAGCCCCCTGAGCCAGGGGTATAATTCACCCCTCCACTTT. This encodes CASSPLSQGYNSPLHF.

This clone was recorded once. The CDR3 loop is CASRDKNIQYF. The CDR3 nucleotides read TGTGCCTCAAGGGACAAAAACATTCAGTACTTC. The V gene is TRBV30, the J gene TRBJ2-4; D not resolved. The CDR3 totals 11 residues. Germline V gene sequence: CDR1 GTSNPN, CDR2 SVGIG (reference sequence). V was cut by 7 bases and J by 3 bases, with 7 bases left in between.

The chain carries TRBV6-5 and TRBJ2-7; no clear D. Germline values: CDR1 MNHEY, CDR2 SVGAGI. Trimming took off 2 bases at V and 3 bases at J, with 5 bases between the two ends. CDR3 size: 12 residues. Here the CDR3 reads CASSYGHYEQYF. In nucleotides, the CDR3 is TGTGCCAGCAGTTACGGTCACTACGAGCAGTACTTC.

With regard to this clone: Different DNA sequences within this sample yield the same CDR3. This rearrangement joins TRBV18 to TRBJ2-5; TRBD1 aligns across 10 bases. V was pared by 3 bases and J by 4 bases, with 5 bases of the junction left unmatched. CDR3 size: 15 residues. Germline CDR1 reads KGHSH; CDR2 reads LQKENI. The CDR3 loop is CASSPGQGTRETQYF. DNA for the CDR3: TGTGCCAGCTCACCGGGACAGGGGACTCGAGAGACCCAGTACTTC.

This chain connects TRBV19 to TRBJ2-2, with no clear D. Looked up from germline, CDR1 is LNHDA and CDR2 is SQIVND (reference sequence). The CDR3 is 14 amino acids. Trimming pared 3 bases from V and 3 bases from J, leaving 8 bases between. CDR3 DNA: TGTGCCAGTAGTATTGTGACGGACACCGGGGAGCTGTTTTTT. It codes for CASSIVTDTGELFF. Full variable domain (rest looked up from reference TRBV19 and TRBJ2-2): DGGITQSPKYLFRKEGQNVTLSCEQNLNHDAMYWYRQDPGQGLRLIYYSQIVNDFQKGDIAEGYSVSREKKESFPLTVTSAQKNPTAFYLCASSIVTDTGELFFGEGSRLTVL.

This clone showed up just a few times. The rearrangement links TRBV30 to TRBJ1-4; D is ambiguous. This CDR3 is 12 amino acids long. CDR1 is GTSNPN, CDR2 SVGIG, per germline (reference sequence). V shed 1 base and J shed 7 bases, with 7 bases lying between them. The CDR3 region is CAWSGVGEKLFF. DNA of the CDR3: TGTGCCTGGAGTGGGGTTGGTGAAAAACTGTTTTTT.

The rearrangement links TRBV27 to TRBJ1-6, with 7 bases that match TRBD1. CDR3 length equals 14 residues. Germline CDR1 MNHEY, CDR2 SMNVEV (reference sequence). The V and J ends lost 6 bases and 7 bases, in that order; junction bases with no gene match: 6. The CDR3 reads CASRWDSPNSPLHF. The CDR3 DNA reads TGTGCCAGCAGGTGGGACAGTCCGAATTCACCCCTCCACTTT.

The genes are TRBV10-3 and TRBJ1-1; TRBD1 agrees at 7 bases. With V trimmed by 10 bases and J by 5 bases, 13 bases remained unmatched. The germline gives CDR1 ENHRY, CDR2 SYGVKD. The CDR3 spans 14 residues. This chain's CDR3 is CATTGAPDHTEAFF. The CDR3 region has the DNA TGTGCCACTACAGGGGCACCTGATCATACTGAAGCTTTCTTT.

This chain connects TRBV28 to TRBJ1-4; tentative D call: TRBD1 (5 bases). Looked up from germline, CDR1 is MDHEN and CDR2 is SYDVKM. Trimming shortened V by 7 bases and J by 1 base, and 19 bases separated the two germline ends. This CDR3 is 17 amino acids long. The chain's CDR3 is CASMGRGLRVTNEKLFF. CDR3 sequence (DNA): TGTGCCAGCATGGGTAGGGGCCTCCGGGTAACTAATGAAAAACTGTTTTTT.

Comment on this clone: The junction departs from the called germline gene at one end, perhaps through a read error. The V and J genes are TRBV7-2 and TRBJ2-7; the D gene is possibly TRBD2 (5 bases). This CDR3 is built from 16 residues. Germline CDR1 is SGHTA and CDR2 is FQGNSA. CDR3 sequence reads: CASSLAHIRDMSPGHF. As DNA, the CDR3 is TGTGCCAGCAGCTTAGCGCATATTCGGGATATGTCTCCCGGCCACTTC.

This sequence joins TRBV7-4 and TRBJ2-7; D perhaps matches TRBD1 (6 bases). CDR1 is SGHVT, CDR2 SQSDAQ, per germline. Deletions cut 1 base from V and 2 bases from J, with 12 bases between. The CDR3 is 15 residues long. The CDR3 loop reads CASSLGVDRPYEQYF. The CDR3 DNA is TGTGCCAGCAGCTTAGGGGTGGACAGACCCTACGAGCAGTACTTC.

The rearrangement uses TRBV27 and TRBJ1-2; D might be TRBD1 (6 bases). This CDR3 contains 13 residues. Looked up from germline, CDR1 is MNHEY and CDR2 is SMNVEV (reference sequence). V was shortened by 5 bases and J by 4 bases, with 11 bases between the two germline ends. CDR3 nucleotide sequence: TGTGCCAGCAGTCCAACAGGGTTCTATGGCTACACCTTC. Translated: CASSPTGFYGYTF.

The chain combines TRBV7-9 with TRBJ2-5; D remains ambiguous. Matching the DNA end better, TRBJ2-7 makes the J call doubtful. CDR3 length equals 12 residues. CDR1 and CDR2 from the germline V gene are SEHNR and FQNEAQ (reference sequence). The CDR3 reads CASSPTPYEQYF. The CDR3, as DNA: TGTGCCAGCAGCCCGACCCCCTACGAGCAGTACTTC.

The chain has TRBV19 and TRBJ1-6; the match to TRBD1 covers 7 bases. The CDR3 extends over 14 amino acids. CDR1 and CDR2 from the germline V gene are LNHDA and SQIVND (reference sequence). After removal of 5 bases from V and 12 bases from J, the junction contained 10 bases not matched to a gene. The CDR3 spells CASSHIQGKEPLHF. For the CDR3, the DNA is TGTGCCAGTAGTCATATACAGGGGAAGGAACCCCTCCACTTT.

In regard to this clone: The identical CDR3 is also encoded by other nucleotide sequences in the sample. V gene TRBV5-1 combines with J gene TRBJ2-7; 8 nucleotides agree with TRBD1. Germline CDR1 and CDR2: SGHRS and YFSETQ. The CDR3 has 13 amino acids. V shed 5 bases, J shed 5 bases, and the junction held 6 bases outside the gene matches. The CDR3 DNA reads TGCGCCAGCAGTCGGGACAGGCGTGACGAGCAGTACTTC. Translated: CASSRDRRDEQYF.

The chain employs TRBV28 and TRBJ2-3; 9 bases line up with TRBD1. Trimming removed 6 bases from V and 3 bases from J; junction bases left unmatched: 7. Germline CDR1 is MDHEN and CDR2 is SYDVKM. The CDR3 extends over 15 amino acids. In DNA form, the CDR3 reads TGTGCCAGCAGCGATCTACAGGGGGCGACAGATACGCAGTATTTT. Translation gives CASSDLQGATDTQYF. Full variable domain (outside the CDR3, taken from reference TRBV28 and TRBJ2-3): DVKVTQSSRYLVKRTGEKVFLECVQDMDHENMFWYRQDPGLGLRLIYFSYDVKMKEKGDIPEGYSVSREKKERFSLILESASTNQTSMYLCASSDLQGATDTQYFGPGTRLTVL.

This clone occurred a few times. V and J are TRBV6-1 and TRBJ2-2, with 9 bases fitting TRBD2. Losses at the gene ends were 10 bases for V and 6 bases for J; bases not matched to a gene: 12. The CDR3 is 15 amino acids. Germline V gene data show CDR1 as MNHNS and CDR2 as SASEGT. The CDR3, as DNA: TGTGCCATATTGCCGGGACTAGCAAGCTCCGGGGAGCTGTTTTTT. Its translation: CAILPGLASSGELFF.

The DNA of the CDR3 is TGTGCCAGCAGCAAAGGGGAGACAGCCAAGGACGAGCAGTACTTC. Translated, it gives CASSKGETAKDEQYF. The chain recombines TRBV21-1 with TRBJ2-7. TRBV21-1 is given as a pseudogene. CDR3 length equals 15 residues.

Concerning this clone: The same CDR3 is also encoded by other DNA sequences in this sample. The gene calls are TRBV5-1 and TRBJ2-7, with D possibly TRBD1 on 6 matching bases. Germline CDR1 is SGHRS and CDR2 is YFSETQ. Trimming shortened V by 0 bases and J by 1 base, and 8 bases separated the two germline ends. This CDR3 has 14 residues. CDR3 amino acids: CASSLADRSYEQYF. Written as DNA, the CDR3 is TGCGCCAGCAGCTTGGCCGACAGGTCCTACGAGCAGTACTTC.

This chain uses TRBV29-1 with TRBJ1-1; weak D call: TRBD1 (5 bases). This CDR3 comprises 11 residues. Trimming removed 8 bases at V and 1 base at J, with 8 bases between. The germline gives CDR1 SQVTM, CDR2 ANQGSEA. Here the CDR3 DNA reads TGCAGCACAGGACAGAACACTGAAGCTTTCTTT. Translation gives CSTGQNTEAFF.

The chain carries TRBV13 and TRBJ2-1; a possible D gene is TRBD1 (7 bases). V was pared by 0 bases and J by 4 bases, with 19 bases between. This CDR3 is built from 18 residues. Looked up from germline, CDR1 is PRHDT and CDR2 is FYEKMQ (reference sequence). Here the CDR3 DNA reads TGTGCCAGCAGCTTAGGGCCAGAGGGCAGGGGGGTTTACAATGAGCAGTTCTTC. Translated: CASSLGPEGRGVYNEQFF.

This clone occurred a few times. Distinct nucleotide sequences in the sample also encode this CDR3. The rearrangement uses TRBV20-1 and TRBJ2-7, with unresolved D. The CDR3 is made up of 11 amino acids. V was trimmed by 3 bases and J by 2 bases, leaving 5 bases between them. The germline CDR1 and CDR2 sequences are DFQATT and SNEGSKA (reference sequence). CDR3 sequence reads: CSASLTYEQYF. As DNA, the CDR3 is TGCAGTGCTAGCCTAACCTACGAGCAGTACTTC.

The V and J genes are TRBV28 and TRBJ1-2; 7 bases line up with TRBD1. Germline-derived CDR1 and CDR2 are MDHEN and SYDVKM. The trim removed 4 bases at V and 5 bases at J, leaving 13 bases unmatched. CDR3 length: 16 residues. The CDR3 DNA reads TGTGCCAGCAGTTCCGCGGACAGGCGGGGAATTTATGGCTACACCTTC. Encoded protein: CASSSADRRGIYGYTF.